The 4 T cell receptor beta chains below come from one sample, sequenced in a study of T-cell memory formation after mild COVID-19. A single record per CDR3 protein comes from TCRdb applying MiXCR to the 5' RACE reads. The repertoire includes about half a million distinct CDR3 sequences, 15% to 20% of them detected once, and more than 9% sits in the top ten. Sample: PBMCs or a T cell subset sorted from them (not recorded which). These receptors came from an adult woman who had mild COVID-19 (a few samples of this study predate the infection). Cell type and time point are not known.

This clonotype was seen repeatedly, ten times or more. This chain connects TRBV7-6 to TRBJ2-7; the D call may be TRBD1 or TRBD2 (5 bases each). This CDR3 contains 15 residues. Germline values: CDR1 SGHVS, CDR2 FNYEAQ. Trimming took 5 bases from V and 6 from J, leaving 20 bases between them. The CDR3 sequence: CASSPSPGALPEQYF. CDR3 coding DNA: TGTGCCAGCAGCCCATCTCCCGGGGCCCTCCCCGAGCAGTACTTC.

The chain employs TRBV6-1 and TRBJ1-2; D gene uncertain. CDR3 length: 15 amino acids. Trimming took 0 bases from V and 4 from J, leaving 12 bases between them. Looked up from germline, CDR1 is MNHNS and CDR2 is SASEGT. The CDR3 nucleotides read TGTGCCAGCAGTGAAGCCCTGTGGGGAAGCTATGGCTACACCTTC. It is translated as CASSEALWGSYGYTF.

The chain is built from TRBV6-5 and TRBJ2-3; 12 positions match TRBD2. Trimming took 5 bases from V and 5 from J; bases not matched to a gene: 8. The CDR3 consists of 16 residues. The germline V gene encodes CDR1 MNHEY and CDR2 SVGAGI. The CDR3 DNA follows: TGTGCCAGCAGTGCCGGGACTAGCGGGTACTTAGATACGCAGTATTTT. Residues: CASSAGTSGYLDTQYF.

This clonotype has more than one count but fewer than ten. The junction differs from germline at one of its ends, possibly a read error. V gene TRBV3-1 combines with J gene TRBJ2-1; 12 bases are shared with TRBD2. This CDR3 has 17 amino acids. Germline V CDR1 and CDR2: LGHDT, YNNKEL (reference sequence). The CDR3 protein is CASSRPAGTSGYSEQFF. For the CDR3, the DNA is TGTGCCAGCAGCCGTCCAGCGGGGACTAGCGGGTACAGTGAGCAGTTCTTC.